This T cell receptor (beta chain) originates from a study of blood T cell repertoires in COVID-19. Authors' analysis steps: By means of reference gene primer amplification, nucleated cell counts were estimated. Libraries were prepared by immunoSEQ multiplex PCR; TCRdb keeps only in-frame clonotypes and omits some of them. That table supplies the V and J calls and clone size; D and trimming were determined from the DNA. Of a few hundred thousand clones listed, 70% to 90% are singletons. After removal of 7 bases from V and 8 bases from J, the junction contained 13 bases not matched to a gene. The CDR3 loop spans 14 amino acids. CDR1 SGHTA and CDR2 FQGTGA come from the germline V gene.

Sequencing was performed on peripheral blood. This clonotype originated in a woman in her 70s with COVID-19, enrolled during active disease. The chain combines TRBV7-3 with TRBJ1-2; 7 bases map to TRBD1. This CDR3 is CASTSPGHRGGYTF. Here the CDR3 DNA reads TGTGCCAGCACCTCCCCGGGACACAGGGGCGGCTACACCTTC.